This entry features one T cell receptor (beta chain) sequence. Its target is not known. As to time point: week 11, during vaccination. Every single dose of the vaccine, 300 ug of mutant IDH1 20-mer peptide, came with topical imiquimod. This CDR3 has 13 residues. CDR1 and CDR2 from the germline V gene are SNHLY and FYNNEI. Trimming shortened V by 6 bases and J by 7 bases, and 12 bases separated the two germline ends. This sample is drawn from a study of a mutant IDH1 vaccine in newly diagnosed glioma. Study-wide context: Patients began vaccination 4-6 weeks after radiotherapy alone, or with temozolomide cycles.

Assay: immunoSEQ multiplex PCR; the TCRdb copy retains only in-frame clones and omits some. Among tens of thousands of clones listed, 75% to 85% were seen once. Sequencing was performed on PBMCs, taken from a glioma patient whose treatment included an IDH1 peptide vaccine. This TCR derives from a man between 25 and 39 years old with glioma. The chain employs TRBV2 and TRBJ1-4; a weak D match, TRBD1 (5 bases). The CDR3 DNA is TGTGCCAGCAGGCGGGGGTTAGGTGAAAAACTGTTTTTT. It codes for CASRRGLGEKLFF.